The rows below give T cell receptor beta chains drawn from one sample of a study of T cell responses to AZD1222 COVID-19 vaccine. Sequencing used immunoSEQ multiplex PCR; TCRdb keeps in-frame clones, though not all of them. The table shows over 100,000 clones, with less than 90% occurring only once. The source material was peripheral blood, sampled on day 0 of AZD1222 vaccination. The receptors were gathered from an adult in good health. Each CDR3 is given with its conserved first and last residue. Clone size appears in some rows only: once, few, many, or a class for an expanded clone.

V gene,clone size,CDR3 protein
TRBV9,.,CASSVERGREQYF
TRBV4-3,few,CASSQDWKVGADTQYF
TRBV6-5,.,CASCSRDRGQGYTF
TRBV11-2,.,CASSLVGGSGNTIYF
TRBV9,.,CASSVGTGSYGYTF
TRBV7-6,.,CASSLAGGRPNEKLFF
TRBV5-4,.,CASSLGGTGSTGELFF
TRBV28,.,CASSLGTGVRGYGYTF
TRBV28,few,CASSLGRGSPLHF
TRBV14,many,CASSQASEVSQGGYNEQFF
TRBV6-1,.,CASSEAGAVNYGYTF
TRBV9,.,CASSRTGDPNTEAFF
TRBV18,.,CASSPASGSVAVTDTQYF
TRBV6-5,.,CASSYYSRQGPGGYTF
TRBV9,.,CASSVGLAGGRSYNEQFF
TRBV11-2,.,CASSLGAADGNQPQHF
TRBV28,.,CASSLAQGLGNTIYF
TRBV9,.,CASSPLDGRNQPQHF
TRBV28,once,CASGDLAEAFF
TRBV7-9,.,CASSSDGDGEGYTF
TRBV7-9,few,CASSLGEGPGEKLFF
TRBV18,few,CASSPTRDTGELFF
TRBV6-5,.,CASSHYGVRNNQPQHF
TRBV4-2,.,CASSQDLRTSNYGYTF
TRBV12-3/TRBV12-4,few,CASSPGNYGYTF
TRBV14,.,CASSQVTGLGGYTF
TRBV28,once,CASSSTRTSYGYTF
TRBV18,.,CASSPRPQAGTNEKLFF
TRBV7-9,.,CASSSGQGNYGYTF
TRBV25-1,.,CASSESGAHQPQHF
TRBV7-3,.,CASSLTAGGHGNEQFF
TRBV3-1/TRBV3-2,.,CASSQDSGQPQHF
TRBV6-5,.,CASHKPTVNTEAFF
TRBV7-2,.,CASSLAGTQSEAFF
TRBV24-1,.,CATSVGGNVWSEQYF
TRBV6-5,.,CASSYSDRGREKLFF
TRBV24-1,.,CATSSAGDILETQYF
TRBV4-1,once,CASSQAFQGGGNQPQHF
TRBV2,few,CASNGVFSDEQYF
TRBV10-3,.,CATRATTPYGYTF
TRBV5-4,.,CASSIALAGTQDTQYF
TRBV7-2,.,CASRGRGLAVSTDTQYF
TRBV28,.,CASRGQGAWRQPQHF
TRBV28,.,CASSPGTGATEAFF
TRBV24-1,.,CATGTEETQYF
TRBV6-5,once,CASSSPTGGELFF
TRBV3-1/TRBV3-2,.,CASSQLQGNTEAFF
TRBV5-1,.,CASSRQGQGPDEQYF
TRBV7-2,few,CASSPTYSGANVLTF
TRBV3-1/TRBV3-2,.,CASSREGARVIGADTQYF
TRBV5-1,.,CASSWDVGQANSPLHF
TRBV29-1,.,CSVAGTSGDEQYF